Following are 28 T cell receptor beta chains from one sample sequenced in a study of blood T cell repertoires in COVID-19. TCRdb's copy holds only in-frame clones and misses some; the assay was immunoSEQ multiplex PCR. The data show roughly 230,000 clones, with roughly 80% seen just once and less than 7.5% held by the top ten. Sequenced: peripheral blood. The receptors originated from a woman in her forties or fifties with acute or convalescent COVID-19.

The DNA of the CDR3 is TGTGCCAGCAGCCAAGGTAGAGAGGAGACCCAGTACTTC. It yields the protein CASSQGREETQYF. The chain has TRBV4-2 and TRBJ2-5; D call uncertain. Trimming stripped 1 base from V and 5 bases from J, with 8 bases between. In germline, CDR1 is LGHNA, CDR2 YNFKEQ. The CDR3 runs to 13 residues.

The DNA for the CDR3 is TGTGCCAGCAGCCGGCCAGGGGGCTTCTCCTACAATGAGCAGTTCTTC. This codes for CASSRPGGFSYNEQFF. The genes are TRBV5-5 and TRBJ2-1; 8 nucleotides agree with TRBD1. Germline V gene data show CDR1 as SGHKS and CDR2 as YYEKEE (reference sequence). CDR3 length: 16 amino acids. The ends lost 4 bases at V and 0 bases at J; junction bases unmatched: 6.

This clone has a single count. The chain recombines TRBV7-9 with TRBJ2-7, with D perhaps TRBD1 (5 bases). CDR3 size: 12 residues. Trimming took 8 bases from V and 4 from J, leaving 12 bases between them. Germline V lookup: CDR1 SEHNR, CDR2 FQNEAQ (reference sequence). The CDR3 sequence: CASGVGAYEQYF. The CDR3 coding sequence is TGTGCCAGCGGAGTAGGGGCTTACGAGCAGTACTTC.

The V gene is TRBV2, the J gene TRBJ1-5; TRBD1 aligns across 8 bases. CDR3 length: 13 amino acids. Trimming cost V 8 bases and J 5 bases; bases outside gene matches: 5. Germline V CDR1 and CDR2: SNHLY, FYNNEI. Written as DNA, the CDR3 is TGTGCCAGCTGCAGGGGGCTCGATCAGCCCCAGCATTTT. Translated: CASCRGLDQPQHF.

The chain combines TRBV5-8 with TRBJ1-1, with D tentatively TRBD1 (5 bases). This CDR3 spans 14 amino acids. Germline CDR1 SGHTS, CDR2 YDEGEE. Trimming stripped 4 bases from V and 0 bases from J, with 10 bases between. CDR3 protein: CASSTLQVNTEAFF. CDR3 coding DNA: TGTGCCAGCAGCACATTACAGGTGAACACTGAAGCTTTCTTT.

This sequence joins TRBV5-1 and TRBJ2-5; 8 bases align to TRBD2. Losses at the gene ends were 6 bases for V and 2 bases for J; bases not matched to a gene: 6. In germline, CDR1 is SGHRS, CDR2 YFSETQ. This CDR3 is 14 amino acids long. The CDR3: CASMGGRSQETQYF. The DNA of the CDR3 is TGCGCCAGCATGGGCGGGAGGAGTCAAGAGACCCAGTACTTC.

Note on this clone: The same CDR3 arises from other DNA sequences in this sample as well. The chain employs TRBV30 and TRBJ1-5, with D possibly TRBD1 on 5 matching bases. Germline lookup yields CDR1 GTSNPN and CDR2 SVGIG (reference sequence). This CDR3 has 13 amino acids. V dropped 0 bases and J dropped 7 bases, with 10 bases sitting between them. The CDR3 is CAWSVGGGQPQHF. Here the CDR3 DNA reads TGTGCCTGGAGTGTTGGTGGGGGGCAGCCCCAGCATTTT.

The chain has TRBV6-6 and TRBJ2-7; 11 nucleotides line up with TRBD2. This CDR3 region has 17 residues. Germline CDR1 reads MNHNY; CDR2 reads SVGAGI (reference sequence). V lost 5 bases, J lost 2 bases, and 11 bases stayed unmatched. The CDR3 is CASSLLLAGGRTYEQYF. CDR3 nucleotides: TGTGCCAGCAGTCTCCTATTAGCGGGAGGGCGGACCTACGAGCAGTACTTC.

This clone was counted only a few times. This sequence joins TRBV9 and TRBJ1-5; tentative D call: TRBD1 (5 bases). The germline V and J ends were trimmed by 7 bases and 1 base, with 9 bases remaining between them. Germline values: CDR1 SGDLS, CDR2 YYNGEE. The CDR3 extends over 13 amino acids. The DNA of the CDR3 is TGTGCCAGCGGGGCAGCGAGCAATCAGCCCCAGCATTTT. Translation: CASGAASNQPQHF.

This clone has just one count. The chain uses TRBV7-9 and TRBJ1-2, with 8 bases lining up with TRBD1. Trimming removed 4 bases from V and 8 bases from J; junction bases left unmatched: 12. CDR3 length: 15 residues. CDR1 is SEHNR and CDR2 is FQNEAQ in the germline V gene (reference sequence). This CDR3 reads CASSSQGAGALGYTF. CDR3 in DNA: TGTGCCAGCAGCTCCCAGGGGGCGGGAGCTTTGGGCTACACCTTC.

The chain links TRBV5-6 to TRBJ2-5, with 14 bases that match TRBD2. Per the germline V gene, CDR1 is SGHDT and CDR2 is YYEEEE. The CDR3 runs 17 residues. Trimming took 4 bases from V and 2 from J; bases not matched to a gene: 7. The CDR3 spells CASSPNRLAGGQETQYF. The CDR3 DNA reads as TGTGCCAGCAGCCCGAACCGACTAGCGGGAGGGCAAGAGACCCAGTACTTC.

In DNA form, the CDR3 reads TGTGCCAGCAGTTTGGGGACAGGGGCAACTAATGAAAAACTGTTTTTT. Its protein is CASSLGTGATNEKLFF. This chain joins TRBV27 and TRBJ1-4; the match to TRBD1 covers 10 bases. The CDR3 runs 16 residues. The V segment lost 3 bases and the J segment 0 bases; nucleotides outside the gene matches: 1. From germline, CDR1 is MNHEY and CDR2 SMNVEV (reference sequence).

The genes are TRBV5-6 and TRBJ1-6; maybe TRBD1 (5 bases). Per germline, CDR1 SGHDT and CDR2 YYEEEE. Trimming pared 4 bases from V and 0 bases from J, leaving 14 bases between. The CDR3 runs to 17 residues. The CDR3 DNA reads TGTGCCAGCAGCAGTCAGACAGAGAGCTCCTATAATTCACCCCTCCACTTT. Amino acid sequence: CASSSQTESSYNSPLHF.

The chain couples TRBV7-9 to TRBJ1-1; D is uncertain. Germline CDR1 is SEHNR and CDR2 is FQNEAQ (reference sequence). The ends were cut back, 4 bases at V and 5 bases at J, with 5 bases in the middle. The CDR3 has 11 amino acids. The CDR3 is CASSYWTEAFF. The DNA of the CDR3 is TGTGCCAGCAGCTACTGGACTGAAGCTTTCTTT.

This chain links TRBV27 with TRBJ2-7, with 10 positions matching TRBD2. The V and J ends lost 5 bases and 2 bases, in that order; junction bases with no gene match: 9. The CDR3 extends over 16 amino acids. Germline values: CDR1 MNHEY, CDR2 SMNVEV (reference sequence). CDR3 loop: CASSVLLAGVPYEQYF. In DNA form, the CDR3 reads TGTGCCAGCAGTGTCCTTCTAGCGGGGGTCCCCTACGAGCAGTACTTC.

The V and J genes are TRBV19 and TRBJ2-7; possible D gene TRBD2, 5 bases. CDR3 size: 14 residues. V lost 0 bases and J lost 6, with 12 bases in between. The germline V gene encodes CDR1 LNHDA and CDR2 SQIVND (reference sequence). The CDR3 loop is CASSIDGETPEQYF. CDR3 nucleotide sequence: TGTGCCAGTAGTATAGACGGGGAAACACCCGAGCAGTACTTC.

V and J are TRBV6-2 or TRBV6-3 and TRBJ2-3; weak D call: TRBD2 (6 bases). V lost 3 bases and J lost 0, with 7 bases in between. This CDR3 region has 14 residues. The V gene's germline CDR1 is MNHEY and CDR2 SVGEGT. The CDR3 bases are TGTGCCAGCAGTTATCGGGGGAGCACAGATACGCAGTATTTT. Its translation is CASSYRGSTDTQYF.

The rearrangement uses TRBV30 and TRBJ1-1, with 9 bases that match TRBD1. The germline V gene has CDR1 GTSNPN and CDR2 SVGIG (reference sequence). Unmatched junction bases numbered 14, after V lost 5 bases and J lost 1 base. This CDR3 is 17 amino acids long. CDR3 amino acids: CAWSSKPGQGWNTEAFF. DNA for the CDR3: TGTGCCTGGTCTTCTAAACCGGGACAGGGCTGGAACACTGAAGCTTTCTTT. The entire variable domain, with the rest obtained from reference TRBV30 and TRBJ1-1, is as follows: SQTIHQWPATLVQPVGSPLSLECTVEGTSNPNLYWYRQAAGRGLQLLFYSVGIGQISSEVPQNLSASRPQDRQFILSSKKLLLSDSGFYLCAWSSKPGQGWNTEAFFGQGTRLTVV.

This clone was observed a single time. DNA for the CDR3: TGTGCCAGCATCCCGGGACAGGGGCATGAAAAACTGTTTTTT. It is translated as CASIPGQGHEKLFF. This chain connects TRBV2 to TRBJ1-4; 10 positions match TRBD1. The V segment lost 7 bases and the J segment 6 bases; nucleotides outside the gene matches: 5. The germline V gene encodes CDR1 SNHLY and CDR2 FYNNEI. This CDR3 spans 14 amino acids.

V and J are TRBV11-1 and TRBJ2-3; 16 bases match TRBD2. The V gene end was trimmed by 7 bases and the J gene end by 10 bases; junction bases not matched to a gene: 11. The CDR3 has 16 residues. Germline CDR1 is SGHAT and CDR2 is FQDESV (reference sequence). CDR3 bases: TGTGCCAGCAACCCTGGGGGACTAGCGGGGGGGCTGCCGCAGTATTTT. Translating gives CASNPGGLAGGLPQYF.

The chain couples TRBV12-2 to TRBJ1-1; the table assigns TRBD1, which was not confirmed against the DNA. TRBV12-2 is reported as a pseudogene. There are 14 residues in the CDR3. CDR3 nucleotides: TGTGCAAGTCGCAAACAGGGGTCGGGCACTGAAGCTTTCTTT. Translation gives CASRKQGSGTEAFF.

This chain connects TRBV6-5 to TRBJ2-5; 9 bases fit TRBD1. V gave up 6 bases and J gave up 5 bases; unmatched junction bases: 10. Germline V CDR1 and CDR2: MNHEY, SVGAGI. This CDR3 has 15 residues. This CDR3 is CASSPGTGRVETQYF. CDR3 in DNA: TGTGCCAGCAGCCCCGGGACAGGGAGAGTCGAGACCCAGTACTTC.

This chain connects TRBV6-1 to TRBJ2-2; 15 bases align to TRBD2. The V gene end was trimmed by 4 bases and the J gene end by 3 bases; junction bases not matched to a gene: 12. Germline values: CDR1 MNHNS, CDR2 SASEGT. CDR3 length: 20 residues. CDR3 residues: CASSASRTSGRALDTGELFF. CDR3 bases: TGTGCCAGCAGTGCATCGCGGACTAGCGGGAGGGCCCTAGACACCGGGGAGCTGTTTTTT.

In this sample, this clone turned up a few times. The chain couples TRBV2 to TRBJ1-2, with 10 bases fitting TRBD1. The CDR3 runs 15 residues. J lost 3 bases, V lost 6 bases, and 7 bases had no gene match. The V gene's germline CDR1 is SNHLY and CDR2 FYNNEI. CDR3 in amino acids: CASSHDRGPYYGYTF. The CDR3 DNA sequence: TGTGCCAGCAGCCACGACAGGGGGCCGTACTATGGCTACACCTTC.

The genes are TRBV5-6 and TRBJ2-2; D is unclear. With 2 bases removed from V and 3 bases from J, the gap between germline ends came to 5 bases. From germline, CDR1 is SGHDT and CDR2 YYEEEE. The CDR3 is 13 amino acids. CDR3 DNA: TGTGCCAGCAGCTTACTACACACCGGGGAGCTGTTTTTT. It encodes CASSLLHTGELFF. Variable domain in full (rest from reference TRBV5-6 and TRBJ2-2): DAGVTQSPTHLIKTRGQQVTLRCSPKSGHDTVSWYQQALGQGPQFIFQYYEEEERQRGNFPDRFSGHQFPNYSSELNVNALLLGDSALYLCASSLLHTGELFFGEGSRLTVL.

The chain has TRBV9 and TRBJ2-3; D not certain. V lost 0 bases and J 6 bases, leaving 11 bases between the germline ends. The V gene's germline CDR1 is SGDLS and CDR2 YYNGEE. CDR3 length: 14 amino acids. Here the CDR3 reads CASSVGGWADTQYF. CDR3 nucleotide sequence: TGTGCCAGCAGCGTAGGTGGCTGGGCGGATACGCAGTATTTT.

A few counts support this clone. The chain recombines TRBV4-1 with TRBJ1-5; tentatively, D is TRBD1 (6 bases). The CDR3 is 17 amino acids. Between the trimmed V and J ends, which lost 4 bases and 4 bases, there was a span of 20 bases. CDR1 MGHRA and CDR2 YSYEKL come from the germline V gene. The CDR3 DNA is TGCGCCAGCAGCCCCACAGGTCGACAGGTGGGTAATCAGCCCCAGCATTTT. Its protein is CASSPTGRQVGNQPQHF.

The rearrangement joins TRBV11-2 to TRBJ2-7, with a weak D call TRBD2 (9 bases). V dropped 5 bases and J dropped 3 bases, with 29 bases sitting between them. Per the germline V gene, CDR1 is SGHAT and CDR2 is FQNNGV. This CDR3 is 19 amino acids long. CDR3 bases: TGTGCCAGCAGCCGAAAAACCGGACAGGGATCTAGCGGGGTCTACGAGCAGTACTTC. Its translation is CASSRKTGQGSSGVYEQYF.